Here is one T cell receptor beta chain with its context. The antigen is undetermined. This specimen belongs to a study of cytomegalovirus exposure and HLA in healthy donors. Regarding the study as a whole: In the 120 or so validation repertoires, about 94% of cluster scores exceeded 0, per a later analysis. Cytomegalovirus association was assigned to 170 or so TCR beta chains.

While the first cohort had 700 or so subjects, the donors belonged to the separate validation cohort of about 110 subjects. The germline gives CDR1 MDHEN, CDR2 SYDVKM. The CDR3 sequence is 16 residues long. V lost 2 bases and J lost 0, with 14 bases in between. Some clones are missing from TCRdb's copy, which holds only in-frame ones; the method was immunoSEQ multiplex PCR. Of over 200,000 clones in the sample, over 75% are singletons; the top ten hold approximately 2%. Sequencing was done on a sample of PBMCs. V gene TRBV28 combines with J gene TRBJ2-7; D unresolved. The TCR was taken from a woman aged 18-29 years in good health and CMV-seropositive. CDR3 residues: CASSLPAQVSSYEQYF. DNA for the CDR3: TGTGCCAGCAGTTTACCAGCGCAAGTGAGCTCCTACGAGCAGTACTTC.